This TCR beta chain originates from a study of blood T cell repertoires in COVID-19. Across the study: Researchers got acute and convalescent COVID-19 samples from the United States, Italy and Spain. Sample material is recorded as cDNA or gDNA derived from T cells, B-cell-depleted T cells, or PBMCs.

Study processing details: Estimated nucleated cell counts came from reference gene primer amplification. Sequencing was performed with immunoSEQ multiplex PCR; in TCRdb, only in-frame clones are kept and a portion is missing. For V, J and clone size, that table is used; D and trimming come from the DNA. The table lists about 110,000 clones, about 90% of them singletons. This CDR3 has 13 residues. Between the trimmed V and J ends, which lost 4 bases and 8 bases, there was a span of 15 bases. Germline V gene sequence: CDR1 SGHDT, CDR2 YYEEEE. The clonotype comes from a human donor in a cohort sampled during active COVID-19. The chain uses TRBV5-6 and TRBJ1-2; tentatively, D is TRBD1 (5 bases). Sequencing was performed on peripheral blood. Written as DNA, the CDR3 is TGTGCCAGCAGCCCGCGGGACGGCGGAGGCTACACCTTC. This translates into CASSPRDGGGYTF.